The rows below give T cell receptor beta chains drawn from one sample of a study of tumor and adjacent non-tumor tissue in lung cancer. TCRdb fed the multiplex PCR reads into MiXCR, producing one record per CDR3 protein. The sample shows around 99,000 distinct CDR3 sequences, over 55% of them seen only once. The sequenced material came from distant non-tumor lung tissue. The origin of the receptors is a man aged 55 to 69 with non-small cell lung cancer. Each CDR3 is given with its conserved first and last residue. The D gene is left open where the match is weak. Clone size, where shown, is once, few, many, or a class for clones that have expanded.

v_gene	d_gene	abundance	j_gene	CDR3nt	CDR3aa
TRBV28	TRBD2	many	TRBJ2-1	TGTGCCAGCAGTGCTAGCGGGAACTCCTACAATGAGCAGTTCTTC	CASSASGNSYNEQFF
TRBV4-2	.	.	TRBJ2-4	TGTGCCAGCAACCAAGCGCAGGCTAGAGGATCGTTAGCCAAAAGCATTCAGTACTTC	CASNQAQARGSLAKSIQYF
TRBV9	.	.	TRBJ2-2	TGTGCCAGCACCCCGGAACTAATAAAGACCGGGGAGCTGTTTTTT	CASTPELIKTGELFF
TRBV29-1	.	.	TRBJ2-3	TGCTGTGTTAGTGGGGCGGGAGATACGCAGTATTTT	CCVSGAGDTQYF
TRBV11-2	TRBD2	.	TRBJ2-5	TGTTCCAGTAGCGTAGCGGGACGGGATCTGGGGACCCAGTACTTC	CSSSVAGRDLGTQYF
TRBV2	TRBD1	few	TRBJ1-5	TGTGCCAGCAGGGTAGGACAGGGAGAGTATCAGCCCCAGCATTTT	CASRVGQGEYQPQHF
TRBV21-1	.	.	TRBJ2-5	TGTGTCAGCAGCGGCCGGGACAGGCCGAGAGAGACCCAGTACTTC	CVSSGRDRPRETQYF
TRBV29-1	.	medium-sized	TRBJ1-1	TGCAGCGTTCGCGACGCGGGCACTGAAGCTTTCTTT	CSVRDAGTEAFF
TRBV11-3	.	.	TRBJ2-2	TGTACCAGCAGCTTAATCACAGTCGGGGAGCTGTTTTTT	CTSSLITVGELFF
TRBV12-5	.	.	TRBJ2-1	TGTGCTAGTGGACTCCGACTGGGATTTTCATACAATGAGCAGTTCTTC	CASGLRLGFSYNEQFF
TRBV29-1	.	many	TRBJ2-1	TGCAGCGTTGCGACGGGGAGGGGGCAACATGAGCAGTTCTTC	CSVATGRGQHEQFF
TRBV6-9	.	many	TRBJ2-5	TGTGCCACACAAAACGGCGCGAAAGAGACCCAGTACTTC	CATQNGAKETQYF
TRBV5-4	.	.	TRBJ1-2	TGTGACAGCAGCCCGGCTAGACAGTCCACTTTATACGATGGTTACACCTTC	CDSSPARQSTLYDGYTF
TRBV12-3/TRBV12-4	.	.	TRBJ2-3	TGTGCCAGCACCACCGGGACTTGCGGAGTCCCAGATACGCAGTATTTT	CASTTGTCGVPDTQYF
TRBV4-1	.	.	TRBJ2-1	TGCACCAGCAGTCAACCGGGACATCGGGGCTACAATGAGCAGTCCTTC	CTSSQPGHRGYNEQSF
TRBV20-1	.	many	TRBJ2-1	TGCAGTGCTATGGAGGGGGCAAATGAGCAGTTCTTC	CSAMEGANEQFF
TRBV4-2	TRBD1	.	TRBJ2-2	TGTGCCAGCAGTCCGCGATGGGACAGCAACACCGGGAAGCTGTTTTTT	CASSPRWDSNTGKLFF
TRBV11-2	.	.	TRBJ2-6	TGTGGCAGCACCCAAATGGGGGATTTCGGGGTCAACGTCCTGACTTTC	CGSTQMGDFGVNVLTF
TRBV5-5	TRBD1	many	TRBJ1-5	TGTGCCAGCAGCTCACAGGGGCCTGGAAATCAGCCCCAGCATTTT	CASSSQGPGNQPQHF
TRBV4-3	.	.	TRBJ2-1	TGCGCCAGCAGCCAAGATCCCACTAGTGGCTGCAATGAGCAGTTCTTC	CASSQDPTSGCNEQFF
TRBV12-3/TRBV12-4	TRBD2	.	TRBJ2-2	TGTGCCAGCGTACGGGGGGACGCGAACACCGGGGAGCTGTTCTTT	CASVRGDANTGELFF
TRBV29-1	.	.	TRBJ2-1	TGCAGCGTTGAAGATGGGATCTCATTCAGCCGGGCCTACAATGAGCAGTCCTTC	CSVEDGISFSRAYNEQSF
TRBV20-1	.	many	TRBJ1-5	TGCAGTGCTAGAGCCTCAGACAGGATAAATCAGCCCCAGCATTTT	CSARASDRINQPQHF
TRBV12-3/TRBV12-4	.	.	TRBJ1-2	TGTGCCAGCAGTTTAAGGGGAAACCATGGATACACCTTC	CASSLRGNHGYTF
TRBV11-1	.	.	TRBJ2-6	TGTGCTAGCAGTTTCGGGGGAATCTCTGGGGCCAACGTCCTGACTTTC	CASSFGGISGANVLTF
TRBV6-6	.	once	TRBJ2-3	TGTGCCAGTAGTTACGGCAAGGACAGTTTCTACACAGATACGCGGTATTTT	CASSYGKDSFYTDTRYF
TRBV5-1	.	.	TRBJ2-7	TGCGCCAGCAGCTGGGCAGGTATCGAGCAGTACTTC	CASSWAGIEQYF
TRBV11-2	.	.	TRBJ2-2	TGTGGCAGCACCTCGTTGAGGACAGGGGAGCTGTTTTTT	CGSTSLRTGELFF
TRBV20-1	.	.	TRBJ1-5	TGCAGTGTTAGTACTCAGGGGTCTGGGAGTCAGCCCCAGCATTTT	CSVSTQGSGSQPQHF
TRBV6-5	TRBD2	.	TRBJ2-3	TGTGCCAGCAAGGGACTAGCGCCCATCAGGGGGGACATGCAGTATTTT	CASKGLAPIRGDMQYF
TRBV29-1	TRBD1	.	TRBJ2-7	TGCAGCGTTCGACTGGAGGGGACAGGGTCCTACGAGCAGTACTTC	CSVRLEGTGSYEQYF
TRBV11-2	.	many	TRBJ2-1	TGTGCCAGCAGCTTAGCCACCTACAATGAGCAGTTCTTC	CASSLATYNEQFF
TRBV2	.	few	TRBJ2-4	TGTGCCAGCAGTGAAATCGGGAGTGGCATTCAGTACTTC	CASSEIGSGIQYF
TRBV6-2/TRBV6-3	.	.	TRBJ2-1	TGTGCCAGTAATTACTCCTTCGACTACGTCAATGAGCAGTTCTTC	CASNYSFDYVNEQFF
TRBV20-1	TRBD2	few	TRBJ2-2	TGCAGTGCTAGGAAGACTAGCGGGAGTGCCGGGGAGCTGTTTTTT	CSARKTSGSAGELFF
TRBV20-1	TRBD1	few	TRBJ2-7	TGCAGTGCTAGAGATCTCGAGGGACAGGCCTACGAGCAGTACTTC	CSARDLEGQAYEQYF
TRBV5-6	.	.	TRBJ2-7	TGTGCCAGCAACTTTAGGAGCCCCTACGAGCAGTACTTC	CASNFRSPYEQYF
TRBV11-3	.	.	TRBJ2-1	TGTCCCAGCAGCTCCTATTTCTCCAGGGGAATGAATGAGCCGTTCTTC	CPSSSYFSRGMNEPFF
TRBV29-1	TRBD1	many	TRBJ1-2	TGCAGCGTTGGGGACAGGGCATCTAACTATGGCTACACCTTC	CSVGDRASNYGYTF
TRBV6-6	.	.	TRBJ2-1	TGTGCCAGCAGCTCGCCGGGACGGAGATACAATGAGCAGTTCTTC	CASSSPGRRYNEQFF
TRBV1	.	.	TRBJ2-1	TGCACCAGCAGCCAAGATCCCGACTTCCTAGCCTACAGTGAGCAGCTCTTC	CTSSQDPDFLAYSEQLF
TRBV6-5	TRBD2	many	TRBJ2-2	TGTGCCAACACCCTGGGCCTAGCGGTGAACACCGGGGAGCTGTTTTTT	CANTLGLAVNTGELFF
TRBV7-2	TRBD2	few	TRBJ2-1	TGTGCCAGCAGGAAAGCGGGGGGCGCGGGAAATGAGCAGTTCTTC	CASRKAGGAGNEQFF
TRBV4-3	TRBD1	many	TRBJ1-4	TGCGCCAGCAGCCAAGATGTCGGGACAGGGGGTGAAAAACTGTTTTTT	CASSQDVGTGGEKLFF
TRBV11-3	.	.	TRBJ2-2	TGTGCCAGCAGACTGGACAGTTACACCGGAGAGCTGTTTTTT	CASRLDSYTGELFF
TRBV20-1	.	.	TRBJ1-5	TGCAGTATTAGCGGGGGGCTAAATCAGCCCCAGCATTTT	CSISGGLNQPQHF
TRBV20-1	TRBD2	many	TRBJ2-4	TGCAGTGCTGACGAACTAGCGGGAGGAGGAAACATTCAGTACTTC	CSADELAGGGNIQYF
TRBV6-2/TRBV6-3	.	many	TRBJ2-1	TGTGCCAGCAGTTACTCGATGGTGGATGAGCAGTTCTTC	CASSYSMVDEQFF
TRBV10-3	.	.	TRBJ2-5	TGTGTCATCAGTGAAACGGTGGGAGAGACCCAGTACTTC	CVISETVGETQYF
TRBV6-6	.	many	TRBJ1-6	TGTGCCAGCACCACACCGGGCTCACCCCTCCACTTT	CASTTPGSPLHF
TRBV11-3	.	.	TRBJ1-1	TGTGCCAGCGGCTCACGGGATACTGGAGCTTTCTTT	CASGSRDTGAFF
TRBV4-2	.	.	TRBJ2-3	TGTGCCGGCAGCCAAGGGGCTAGCCCTAGCGCAGATACGCAGTATTTT	CAGSQGASPSADTQYF
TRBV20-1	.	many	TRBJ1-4	TGCAGTGCTAGCCAGGGGCTGGCTAATGAAAAACTGTTTTTT	CSASQGLANEKLFF
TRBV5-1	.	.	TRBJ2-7	TGCGCCAGCACCTTGACGGGACAACGGACCTACGAGCAGTACTTC	CASTLTGQRTYEQYF
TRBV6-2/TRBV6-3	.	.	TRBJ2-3	TGTGCCAGCCGTGGCAGCCTCCACACAGATACGCAGTATTTT	CASRGSLHTDTQYF
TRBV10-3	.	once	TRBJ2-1	TGTGCCAGCAGTGAAGTAGGGGATTACAATGAGCAGTTCTTC	CASSEVGDYNEQFF
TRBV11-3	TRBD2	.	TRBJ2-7	TGTGCCAGCAGCTTAGATATATGCGGGAGCAACGAGCAGTACTTC	CASSLDICGSNEQYF